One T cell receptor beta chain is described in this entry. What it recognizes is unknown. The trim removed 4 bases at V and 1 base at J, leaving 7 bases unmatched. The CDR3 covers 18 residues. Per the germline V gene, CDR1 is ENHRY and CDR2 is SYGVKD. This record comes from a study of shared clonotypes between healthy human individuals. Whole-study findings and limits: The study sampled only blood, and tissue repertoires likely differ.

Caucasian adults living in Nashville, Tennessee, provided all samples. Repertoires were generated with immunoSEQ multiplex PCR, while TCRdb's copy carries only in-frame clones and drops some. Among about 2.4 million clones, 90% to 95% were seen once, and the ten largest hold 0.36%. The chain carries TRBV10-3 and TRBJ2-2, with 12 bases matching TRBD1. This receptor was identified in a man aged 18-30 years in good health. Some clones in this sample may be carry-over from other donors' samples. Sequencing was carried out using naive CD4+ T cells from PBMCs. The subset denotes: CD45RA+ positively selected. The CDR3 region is CAISGGGQGALNTGELFF. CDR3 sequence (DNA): TGTGCCATCAGTGGTGGGGGACAGGGGGCGCTGAACACCGGGGAGCTGTTTTTT.